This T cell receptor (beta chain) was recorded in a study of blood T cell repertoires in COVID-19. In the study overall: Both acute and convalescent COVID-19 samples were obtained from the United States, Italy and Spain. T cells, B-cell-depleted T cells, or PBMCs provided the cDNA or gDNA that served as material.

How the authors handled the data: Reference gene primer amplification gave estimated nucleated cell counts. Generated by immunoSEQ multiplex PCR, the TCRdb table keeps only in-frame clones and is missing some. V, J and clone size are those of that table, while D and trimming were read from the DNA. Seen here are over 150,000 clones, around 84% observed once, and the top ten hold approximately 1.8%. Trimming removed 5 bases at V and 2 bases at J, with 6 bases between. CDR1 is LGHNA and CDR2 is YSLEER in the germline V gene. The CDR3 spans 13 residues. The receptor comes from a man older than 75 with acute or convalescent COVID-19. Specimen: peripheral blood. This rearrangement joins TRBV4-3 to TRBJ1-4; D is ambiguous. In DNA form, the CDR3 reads TGCGCCAGCAGCAGGGAGACTAATGAAAAACTGTTTTTT. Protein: CASSRETNEKLFF.